This TCR beta chain was identified in a study of blood T cell repertoires in COVID-19. Study information: PBMCs, B-cell-depleted T cells, or T cells provided the cDNA or gDNA that made up the material.

Germline CDR1 MRHNA, CDR2 SNTAGT. The CDR3 runs to 11 residues. The germline V and J ends were trimmed by 7 bases and 10 bases, with 14 bases remaining between them. The data were produced by immunoSEQ multiplex PCR, yet TCRdb's version contains in-frame clones alone and is incomplete. This table holds about 170,000 clones, approximately 91% found once. Recruited during active infection, patients (from Seattle) were subsequently followed longitudinally. The rearrangement joins TRBV6-4 to TRBJ2-7; D possibly corresponds to TRBD1 (5 bases). The receptor was isolated from a man in his late teens or twenties with COVID-19, enrolled during active disease. Specimen: peripheral blood. The DNA of the CDR3 is TGTGCCAGCACCGGAAGGGGCCCCCAGTACTTC. It encodes CASTGRGPQYF.